Below are 9 T cell receptor beta chains sequenced from a single sample in a study of blood T cells in healthy people across ages. It was with a sample-barcoded 5' primer and a J-beta primer mix that a second PCR of roughly 7 to 12 cycles was run. Using its own MiXCR run on the 5' RACE reads, TCRdb lists one record per CDR3 protein. The sample lists 550,000 to 600,000 distinct CDR3 sequences, roughly 28% occurring once. Material for sequencing was blood. These receptors came from a woman in her 70s in good health.

CDR3 in DNA: TGTGCCAGCACCGATCCAGGGGGGAACACTGAAGCTTTCTTT. This encodes CASTDPGGNTEAFF. The chain carries TRBV6-2 or TRBV6-3 and TRBJ1-1; 7 positions agree with TRBD1. V lost 7 bases, J lost 1 base, and 6 bases stayed unmatched. Germline CDR1 reads MNHEY; CDR2 reads SVGEGT. CDR3 length: 14 amino acids.

This rearrangement joins TRBV11-2 to TRBJ1-2; 7 bases line up with TRBD1. Germline assignment: CDR1 SGHAT and CDR2 FQNNGV. Unmatched junction bases numbered 5, after V lost 1 base and J lost 12 bases. This CDR3 contains 12 residues. Here the CDR3 DNA reads TGTGCCAGCAGCTTAGGACAGGGTAGTAACACCTTC. Its protein product is CASSLGQGSNTF.

The gene calls are TRBV20-1 and TRBJ1-4; D not resolved. The CDR3 runs to 14 residues. Trimming took off 3 bases at V and 3 bases at J, with 11 bases between the two ends. Germline V gene sequence: CDR1 DFQATT, CDR2 SNEGSKA (reference sequence). The CDR3 sequence: CSASRVMANEKLFF. Here the CDR3 DNA reads TGCAGTGCTAGTCGGGTGATGGCTAATGAAAAACTGTTTTTT.

This clonotype has only a few counts. The chain employs TRBV20-1 and TRBJ1-4; the D is unclear. The CDR3 runs to 14 residues. The V end lost 0 bases, the J end lost 4 bases, and 9 bases lay between the germline ends. CDR1 is DFQATT and CDR2 is SNEGSKA in the germline V gene (reference sequence). Here the CDR3 DNA reads TGCAGTGCTAGAGATAGTCACCGTAATGAAAAACTGTTTTTT. This translates into CSARDSHRNEKLFF.

This chain uses TRBV20-1 with TRBJ2-5, with 11 bases fitting TRBD2. Unmatched junction bases numbered 9, after V lost 6 bases and J lost 3 bases. Germline CDR1 and CDR2: DFQATT and SNEGSKA (reference sequence). The CDR3 sequence is 15 residues long. The CDR3 coding sequence is TGCAGTGCGCGTCCCGGGACTAGCGGTGAAGAGACCCAGTACTTC. It codes for CSARPGTSGEETQYF.

J is TRBJ1-5 and V is TRBV7-9; TRBD1 might be the D (5 bases). Germline V CDR1 and CDR2: SEHNR, FQNEAQ (reference sequence). With 4 bases removed from V and 7 bases from J, the gap between germline ends came to 17 bases. The CDR3 runs to 15 residues. The CDR3 region has the DNA TGTGCCAGCAGCTCTTTTGGCGAGGGGACCCAGCCCCAGCATTTT. Protein sequence: CASSSFGEGTQPQHF.

The V call is TRBV25-1, the J call TRBJ2-7; a possible D gene is TRBD1 (5 bases). The V end lost 9 bases, the J end lost 7 bases, and 13 bases lay between the germline ends. CDR3 size: 11 residues. Germline loops: CDR1 MGHDK, CDR2 SYGVNS. The CDR3 protein is CASTRVGEQYF. In nucleotides, the CDR3 is TGTGCCAGTACCAGGGTTGGGGAGCAGTACTTC.

As DNA, the CDR3 is TGTGCCAGCGGGAGGCTAGGCACAGATACGCAGTATTTT. As protein: CASGRLGTDTQYF. The chain joins TRBV6-5 to TRBJ2-3, with D possibly matching TRBD2 (6 bases). V was trimmed by 8 bases and J by 1 base, leaving 10 bases between them. Germline CDR1 is MNHEY and CDR2 is SVGAGI. The CDR3 covers 13 residues.

This clonotype was seen a handful of times. V usage is TRBV20-1 and J usage is TRBJ1-2; no definite D call. V lost 2 bases to trimming and J lost 6 bases, with 10 bases between them. The CDR3 loop spans 12 amino acids. Germline assignment: CDR1 DFQATT and CDR2 SNEGSKA (reference sequence). The CDR3 reads CSARRPTHGYTF. DNA of the CDR3: TGCAGTGCTAGAAGGCCGACCCATGGCTACACCTTC.